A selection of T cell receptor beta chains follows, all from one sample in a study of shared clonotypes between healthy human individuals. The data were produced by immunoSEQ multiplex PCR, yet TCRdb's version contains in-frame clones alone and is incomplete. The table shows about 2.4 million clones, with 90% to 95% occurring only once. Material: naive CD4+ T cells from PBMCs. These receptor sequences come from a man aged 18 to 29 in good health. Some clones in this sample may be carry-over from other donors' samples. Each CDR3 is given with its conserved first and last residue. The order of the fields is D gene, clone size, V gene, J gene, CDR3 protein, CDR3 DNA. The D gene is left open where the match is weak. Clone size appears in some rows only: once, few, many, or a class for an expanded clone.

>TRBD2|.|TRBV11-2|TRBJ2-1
CASSLRPRTSGTHNEQFF
TGTGCCAGCAGCTTGAGACCCAGGACTAGCGGGACCCACAATGAGCAGTTCTTC
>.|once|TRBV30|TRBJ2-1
CAWSAQLGGGYEQFF
TGTGCCTGGAGTGCACAACTAGGAGGGGGCTATGAGCAGTTCTTC
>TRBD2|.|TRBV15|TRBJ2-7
CATSGGLAGWGEQYF
TGTGCCACCAGCGGGGGACTAGCGGGATGGGGCGAGCAGTACTTC
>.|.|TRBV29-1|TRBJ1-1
CSAGFGPQNTEAFF
TGCAGCGCCGGCTTTGGACCCCAGAACACTGAAGCTTTCTTT
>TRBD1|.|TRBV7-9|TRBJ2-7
CASSSQGYEQYF
TGTGCCAGCAGCTCACAGGGGTACGAGCAGTACTTC
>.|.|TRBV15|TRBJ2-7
CATSRSRTEAQYF
TGTGCCACCAGCAGATCTCGGACGGAAGCGCAGTACTTC
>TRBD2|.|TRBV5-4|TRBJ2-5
CASSALPGLGQETQYF
TGTGCCAGCAGCGCCCTACCGGGACTAGGACAAGAGACCCAGTACTTC
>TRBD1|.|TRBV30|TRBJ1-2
CAWSPGGGRYTF
TGTGCCTGGAGTCCAGGGGGGGGCCGCTACACCTTC
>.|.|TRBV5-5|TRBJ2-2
CASSLEGLRAGELFF
TGTGCCAGCAGCTTGGAGGGGCTAAGGGCCGGGGAGCTGTTTTTT
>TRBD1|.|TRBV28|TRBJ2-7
CASSFPGGAEDEQYF
TGTGCCAGCAGTTTTCCAGGGGGCGCTGAGGATGAGCAGTACTTC
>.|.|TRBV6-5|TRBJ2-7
CASSYLSGTYEQYF
TGTGCCAGCAGTTACTTGTCAGGGACCTACGAGCAGTACTTC
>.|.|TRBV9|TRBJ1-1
CASSVVGSMNTEAFF
TGTGCCAGCAGCGTAGTAGGTTCTATGAACACTGAAGCTTTCTTT
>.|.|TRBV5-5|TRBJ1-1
CASSLRATEAFF
TGTGCCAGCAGCTTGAGAGCCACTGAAGCTTTCTTT
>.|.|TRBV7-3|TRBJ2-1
CASSLNVLDEQFF
TGTGCCAGCAGCTTAAACGTCCTAGATGAGCAGTTCTTC
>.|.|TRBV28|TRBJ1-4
CASSLTGSNEKLFF
TGTGCCAGCAGTTTAACAGGGAGTAATGAAAAACTGTTTTTT
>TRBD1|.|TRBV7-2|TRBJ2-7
CASSLVWGQGRAEQYF
TGTGCCAGCAGCTTAGTATGGGGACAGGGGAGAGCCGAGCAGTACTTC
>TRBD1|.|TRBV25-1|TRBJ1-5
CASSPAPGQGAGNQPQHF
TGTGCCAGCAGTCCGGCCCCGGGACAGGGGGCCGGCAATCAGCCCCAGCATTTT
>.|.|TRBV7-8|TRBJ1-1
CASSLAIGGVGTEAFF
TGTGCCAGCAGCTTAGCGATTGGGGGGGTTGGCACTGAAGCTTTCTTT
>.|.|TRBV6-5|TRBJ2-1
CASSGKASEQFF
TGTGCCAGCAGTGGAAAAGCCAGTGAGCAGTTCTTC
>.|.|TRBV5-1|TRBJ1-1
CASSLGLGTEAFF
TGCGCCAGCAGCTTGGGGTTGGGGACTGAAGCTTTCTTT
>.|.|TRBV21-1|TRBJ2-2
CASSKLPGLAGPRGEAGELFF
TGTGCCAGCAGCAAGTTACCGGGACTAGCGGGACCCCGGGGAGAGGCCGGGGAGCTGTTTTTT
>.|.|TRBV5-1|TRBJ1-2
CASSPDHYGYTF
TGCGCCAGCAGCCCGGATCACTATGGCTACACCTTC
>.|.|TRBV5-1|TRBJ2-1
CASSLWEGNEQFF
TGCGCCAGCAGCTTGTGGGAAGGCAATGAGCAGTTCTTC
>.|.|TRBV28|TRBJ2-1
CASRLTGAYNEQFF
TGTGCCAGCAGGCTGACAGGTGCCTACAATGAGCAGTTCTTC
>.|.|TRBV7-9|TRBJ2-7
CASSAGALSSYEQYF
TGTGCCAGCAGCGCAGGGGCCCTGAGCTCCTACGAGCAGTACTTC
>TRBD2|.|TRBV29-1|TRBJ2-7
CSATSYGEQYF
TGCAGCGCGACTAGCTACGGCGAGCAGTACTTC
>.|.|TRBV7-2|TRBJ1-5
CASSLVGVQPQHF
TGTGCCAGCAGCTTAGTAGGGGTTCAGCCCCAGCATTTT
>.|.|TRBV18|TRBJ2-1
CASSPTRPPSSYNEQFF
TGTGCCAGCTCACCCACTCGTCCGCCTAGCTCCTACAATGAGCAGTTCTTC
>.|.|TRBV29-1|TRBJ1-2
CSVDDATRYTF
TGCAGCGTTGATGATGCCACACGCTACACCTTC
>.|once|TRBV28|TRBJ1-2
CASSLRTVLWGGYTF
TGTGCCAGCAGTTTAAGGACAGTCCTATGGGGGGGCTACACCTTC
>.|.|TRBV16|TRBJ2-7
CASSRLQQGYEQYF
TGTGCCAGCAGCCGCCTTCAACAGGGTTACGAGCAGTACTTC
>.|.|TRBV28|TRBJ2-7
CASSLRRVEQYF
TGTGCCAGCAGTTTAAGGAGGGTCGAGCAGTACTTC
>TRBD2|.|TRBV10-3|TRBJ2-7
CAISSGTTSSYEQYF
TGTGCCATCAGCTCCGGGACTACCAGCTCCTACGAGCAGTACTTC
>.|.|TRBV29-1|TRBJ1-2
CSVVQGSGYGYTF
TGCAGCGTCGTACAGGGAAGCGGCTATGGCTACACCTTC
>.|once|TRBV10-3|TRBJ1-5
CAISRGSNQPQHF
TGTGCCATCAGTAGGGGAAGCAATCAGCCCCAGCATTTT
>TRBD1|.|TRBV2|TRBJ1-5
CASSPRTGYNQPQHF
TGTGCCAGCAGCCCCCGGACAGGGTACAATCAGCCCCAGCATTTT
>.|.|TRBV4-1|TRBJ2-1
CASSQEVGGNHNEQFF
TGCGCCAGCAGCCAAGAGGTTGGGGGCAACCACAATGAGCAGTTCTTC
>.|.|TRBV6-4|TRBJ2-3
CASSDWAGASTDTQYF
TGTGCCAGCAGTGACTGGGCGGGGGCTAGCACAGATACGCAGTATTTT
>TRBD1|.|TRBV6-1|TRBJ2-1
CASSGGDRAGFREQFF
TGTGCCAGCAGTGGTGGCGACAGGGCCGGATTCCGTGAGCAGTTCTTC